These 10 T cell receptor beta chains were all obtained from the same sample, sequenced in a study of cytomegalovirus exposure and HLA in healthy donors. Both 60 Vbeta primers and 13 Jbeta primers went into the PCR. Using immunoSEQ multiplex PCR, the repertoire was profiled, and TCRdb retains in-frame clones only, with some absent. Of approximately 110,000 clones in the sample, over 75% were seen once. Sequencing was done on a sample of PBMCs. These receptors originate from a man younger than 40 in good health and CMV-seropositive.

This clone came up a few times. The V call is TRBV5-1, the J call TRBJ1-1, with D uncertain. This CDR3 is 13 amino acids long. Per germline, CDR1 SGHRS and CDR2 YFSETQ. Trimming shortened V by 7 bases and J by 1 base, and 11 bases separated the two germline ends. The chain's CDR3 is CASQRPGNTEAFF. The CDR3 DNA reads as TGCGCCAGCCAGAGACCAGGGAACACTGAAGCTTTCTTT.

The chain is built from TRBV19 and TRBJ2-1; D is uncertain. In germline, CDR1 is LNHDA, CDR2 SQIVND (reference sequence). Trimming took off 3 bases at V and 4 bases at J, with 16 bases between the two ends. This CDR3 is built from 16 residues. DNA for the CDR3: TGTGCCAGTAGTATCGTGGGCAGTTCACTTTACAATGAGCAGTTCTTC. This gives the protein CASSIVGSSLYNEQFF.

CDR3 region: CASSDRTFGSSYNEQFF. Here the CDR3 DNA reads TGTGCCAGCAGTGATCGGACGTTCGGGAGCTCCTACAATGAGCAGTTCTTC. The chain recombines TRBV6-1 with TRBJ2-1, with a possible D match to TRBD2 (6 bases). Germline V gene data show CDR1 as MNHNS and CDR2 as SASEGT. V dropped 3 bases and J dropped 0 bases, with 15 bases sitting between them. CDR3 length: 17 amino acids.

The gene calls are TRBV7-9 and TRBJ2-1, with 14 bases fitting TRBD2. Germline V gives CDR1 SEHNR, CDR2 FQNEAQ (reference sequence). V shed 4 bases, J shed 8 bases, and the junction held 4 bases outside the gene matches. CDR3 size: 15 residues. As DNA, the CDR3 is TGTGCCAGCAGCTCGACTAGCGGGGGGGTTGATGAGCAGTTCTTC. Its protein is CASSSTSGGVDEQFF.

This chain joins TRBV7-2 and TRBJ1-5; the match to TRBD1 covers 8 bases. Trimming took 5 bases from V and 2 from J; bases not matched to a gene: 5. The CDR3 extends over 15 amino acids. Germline V gene data show CDR1 as SGHTA and CDR2 as FQGNSA. CDR3 protein: CASSMTGDGNQPQHF. DNA for the CDR3: TGTGCCAGCAGCATGACAGGGGATGGCAATCAGCCCCAGCATTTT.

Comment on this clone: A junction boundary mismatches the germline segment, possibly from a read error. CDR3 in amino acids: CASRLGQSSYNSPLHF. CDR3 bases: TGTGCCAGCAGATTGGGACAGAGCTCCTATAATTCACCCCTCCACTTT. The genes are TRBV5-4 and TRBJ1-6; 7 bases fit TRBD1. The V gene's germline CDR1 is SGHNT and CDR2 YYREEE (reference sequence). This CDR3 has 16 residues.

The V call is TRBV2, the J call TRBJ1-4; 8 bases match TRBD1. Germline assignment: CDR1 SNHLY and CDR2 FYNNEI. Trimming removed 6 bases from V and 4 bases from J; junction bases left unmatched: 4. This CDR3 contains 14 residues. For the CDR3, the DNA is TGTGCCAGCAGCGACAGGGGCATTAATGAAAAACTGTTTTTT. It codes for CASSDRGINEKLFF.

The chain has TRBV6-5 and TRBJ2-1, with 9 bases matching TRBD1. The CDR3 consists of 15 residues. CDR1 and CDR2 from the germline V gene are MNHEY and SVGAGI. V lost 6 bases and J lost 6; bases outside the gene matches: 9. The CDR3 DNA follows: TGTGCCAGCAGCCCCGGGACAGGGAGGGGCAATGAGCAGTTCTTC. It encodes CASSPGTGRGNEQFF.

In its sample, this clone was seen a few times. The J gene is TRBJ2-7, the V gene TRBV30; 10 bases match TRBD2. Trimming removed 3 bases from V and 2 bases from J; junction bases left unmatched: 13. CDR3 size: 17 residues. CDR1 is GTSNPN and CDR2 is SVGIG in the germline V gene (reference sequence). The CDR3 is CAWRGKDRAGGPYEQYF. The DNA for the CDR3 is TGTGCCTGGAGGGGGAAGGATAGAGCGGGGGGGCCCTACGAGCAGTACTTC.

The chain combines TRBV4-1 with TRBJ1-2, with 12 bases that match TRBD1. The V gene end was trimmed by 0 bases and the J gene end by 3 bases; junction bases not matched to a gene: 11. The germline gives CDR1 MGHRA, CDR2 YSYEKL. The CDR3 consists of 19 residues. The CDR3 region has the DNA TGCGCCAGCAGCCAAGATAGAGGACTGGGACAGGGGGCCTACTATGGCTACACCTTC. This gives the protein CASSQDRGLGQGAYYGYTF.